The 13 T cell receptor beta chains below all came from one sample that was sequenced in a study of cytomegalovirus exposure and HLA in healthy donors. The PCR made use of 60 Vbeta and 13 Jbeta primers. Data came from immunoSEQ multiplex PCR; TCRdb stores just in-frame clones and leaves some out. The data contain about 160,000 clones, under 80% of them seen just once; the ten biggest clones take up about 4.6%. Sequenced input: PBMCs. These receptors all come from a man aged 40-50 years in good health and CMV-seronegative.

The CDR3 reads CASSPERGPYNEQFF. CDR3 coding DNA: TGTGCCAGTAGTCCTGAAAGGGGGCCCTACAATGAGCAGTTCTTC. The gene calls are TRBV19 and TRBJ2-1; 7 nucleotides line up with TRBD1. The ends lost 5 bases at V and 2 bases at J; junction bases unmatched: 6. There are 15 residues in the CDR3. Per the germline V gene, CDR1 is LNHDA and CDR2 is SQIVND (reference sequence).

V usage is TRBV27 and J usage is TRBJ2-3; 11 bases fit TRBD2. Germline-derived CDR1 and CDR2 are MNHEY and SMNVEV (reference sequence). V trimming: 3 bases; J trimming: 3 bases; junction bases outside the gene matches: 11. The CDR3 totals 18 residues. In DNA, the CDR3 is TGTGCCAGCAGTTTTATCGTCCCTAGCGGGGGGAAGACAGATACGCAGTATTTT. As protein: CASSFIVPSGGKTDTQYF.

The chain couples TRBV7-9 to TRBJ1-3, with D uncertain. Germline V CDR1 and CDR2: SEHNR, FQNEAQ (reference sequence). The germline V and J ends were trimmed by 8 bases and 0 bases, with 8 bases remaining between them. The CDR3 has 13 amino acids. CDR3: CASVSPSGNTIYF. The CDR3 DNA sequence: TGTGCCAGCGTAAGCCCCTCTGGAAACACCATATATTTT.

The chain carries TRBV18 and TRBJ1-2; no clear D. Per germline, CDR1 KGHSH and CDR2 LQKENI. This CDR3 region has 15 residues. V gave up 3 bases and J gave up 4 bases, with 15 bases separating them. For the CDR3, the DNA is TGTGCCAGCTCACCTCTACTGGAGTCCATCTATGGCTACACCTTC. As protein: CASSPLLESIYGYTF.

Remarks on this clone: The same CDR3 can be traced to other DNA sequences in this sample. The chain combines TRBV6-4 with TRBJ2-2, with TRBD2 matching over 8 bases. V was clipped by 0 bases and J by 4 bases; unmatched bases: 1. CDR3 length equals 15 residues. Per germline, CDR1 MRHNA and CDR2 SNTAGT. CDR3 protein: CASSDSSGGTGELFF. The CDR3 region has the DNA TGTGCCAGCAGTGACTCGAGCGGGGGCACCGGGGAGCTGTTTTTT.

The V call is TRBV29-1, the J call TRBJ1-3; D call uncertain. Germline-derived CDR1 and CDR2 are SQVTM and ANQGSEA. The CDR3 runs 14 residues. Trimming took off 5 bases at V and 0 bases at J, with 11 bases between the two ends. The CDR3 DNA is TGCAGCGTTCTTGGTCTTAGCTCTGGAAACACCATATATTTT. Translated, it gives CSVLGLSSGNTIYF.

The J gene is TRBJ1-1, the V gene TRBV2; no firm D call. V lost 5 bases, J lost 0 bases, and 13 bases lay in between. This CDR3 region has 15 residues. The germline V gene encodes CDR1 SNHLY and CDR2 FYNNEI. The CDR3 here is CASSLPVTMNTEAFF. The CDR3 DNA is TGTGCCAGCAGTCTCCCGGTGACAATGAACACTGAAGCTTTCTTT.

This chain links TRBV11-3 with TRBJ1-2; TRBD1 is a possible D gene (6 bases). Germline-derived CDR1 and CDR2 are SGHNT and YENEEA. Trimming left V 8 bases short and J 2 bases short, with 12 bases between. This CDR3 has 13 residues. DNA for the CDR3: TGTGCCAGCTCCCCGGGACACAACTATGGCTACACCTTC. Amino acid sequence: CASSPGHNYGYTF.

This sequence joins TRBV6-1 and TRBJ2-5; 13 positions match TRBD2. V lost 7 bases and J lost 1; bases outside the gene matches: 3. The germline CDR1 and CDR2 sequences are MNHNS and SASEGT. The CDR3 spans 15 residues. CDR3 sequence (DNA): TGTGCCAGCACCCGACTAGCGGGGGGCCAAGAGACCCAGTACTTC. Amino acids: CASTRLAGGQETQYF.

The chain employs TRBV4-1 and TRBJ1-6, with 7 bases aligning to TRBD1. The V and J ends lost 0 bases and 7 bases, in that order; junction bases with no gene match: 6. Germline-derived CDR1 and CDR2 are MGHRA and YSYEKL. The CDR3 has 16 amino acids. The CDR3 reads CASSQDGQVGNSPLHF. The CDR3 DNA reads TGCGCCAGCAGCCAAGATGGACAGGTCGGGAATTCACCCCTCCACTTT.

This chain uses TRBV2 with TRBJ2-7, with unresolved D. Germline CDR1 and CDR2: SNHLY and FYNNEI. This CDR3 has 12 amino acids. V lost 11 bases to trimming and J lost 3 bases, with 14 bases between them. Written as DNA, the CDR3 is TGTGCCGGTGGCACAGAAATCTACGAGCAGTACTTC. Protein sequence: CAGGTEIYEQYF. Variable domain in full (rest from reference TRBV2 and TRBJ2-7): EPEVTQTPSHQVTQMGQEVILRCVPISNHLYFYWYRQILGQKVEFLVSFYNNEISEKSEIFDDQFSVERPDGSNFTLKIRSTKLEDSAMYFCAGGTEIYEQYFGPGTRLTVT.

J is TRBJ1-4 and V is TRBV15; TRBD1 agrees at 7 bases. The trim removed 3 bases at V and 5 bases at J, leaving 9 bases unmatched. The CDR3 runs to 16 residues. CDR1 and CDR2 (germline): LNHNV, YYDKDF (reference sequence). CDR3 DNA: TGTGCCACCAGCAGGGACCGACAGGGAAGCAATGAAAAACTGTTTTTT. Translation gives CATSRDRQGSNEKLFF.

This chain connects TRBV6-4 to TRBJ2-5, with 8 nucleotides matching TRBD2. In germline, CDR1 is MRHNA, CDR2 SNTAGT. The CDR3 extends over 19 amino acids. Germline trimming cut 8 bases from V and 5 bases from J; bases unmatched to any gene: 25. The CDR3 nucleotides read TGTGCCAGCCCATGTGGGGGATCGGTTTCCGGGGGGGGTATGGAGACCCAGTACTTC. This sequence encodes CASPCGGSVSGGGMETQYF.